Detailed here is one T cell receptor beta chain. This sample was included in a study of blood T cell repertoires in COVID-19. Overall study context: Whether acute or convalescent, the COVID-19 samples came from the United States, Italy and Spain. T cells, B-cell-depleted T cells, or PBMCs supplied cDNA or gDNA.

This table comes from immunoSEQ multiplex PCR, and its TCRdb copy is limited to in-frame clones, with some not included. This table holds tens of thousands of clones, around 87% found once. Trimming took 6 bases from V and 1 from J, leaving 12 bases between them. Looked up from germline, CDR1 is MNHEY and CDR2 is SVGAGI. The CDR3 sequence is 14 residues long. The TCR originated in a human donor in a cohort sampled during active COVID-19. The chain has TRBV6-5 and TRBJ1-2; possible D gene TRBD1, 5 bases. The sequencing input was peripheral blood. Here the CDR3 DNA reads TGTGCCAGCAGCCTACAGGCTAATAACTATGGCTACACCTTC. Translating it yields CASSLQANNYGYTF.